Listed here are 6 T cell receptor beta chains from one sample, sequenced in a study of T-cell reconstitution after alpha-beta-depleted transplantation in children. A TCRbeta library incorporating unique molecular identifiers was prepared. One entry per CDR3 protein, called by TCRdb with MiXCR from the PCR reads. Among 450,000 to 600,000 distinct CDR3 sequences listed, 18% were seen once. Source: PBMCs from the stem cell graft donor, taken from the stem cell graft. The receptors come from a human donor who donated a stem cell graft to a child with acute lymphoblastic leukemia.

V is TRBV5-1 and J is TRBJ2-4; TRBD1 matches 7 bases. Trimming cost V 1 base and J 2 bases; bases outside gene matches: 12. The CDR3 consists of 18 residues. Germline V lookup: CDR1 SGHRS, CDR2 YFSETQ. This CDR3 reads CASSLLSTGAGPKNIQYF. For the CDR3, the DNA is TGCGCCAGCAGCTTGCTCTCTACAGGGGCCGGGCCCAAAAACATTCAGTACTTC.

There are a few counts of this clonotype. The chain recombines TRBV7-8 with TRBJ1-1, with unresolved D. The CDR3 consists of 12 residues. CDR1 is SGHVS, CDR2 FQNEAQ, per germline. Deletions cut 8 bases from V and 8 bases from J, with 15 bases between. The CDR3 is CASSLEPAEAFF. In nucleotides, the CDR3 is TGTGCCAGCTCCCTAGAGCCAGCAGAAGCTTTCTTT. Using reference TRBV7-8 and TRBJ1-1 for the parts outside the CDR3, the full variable domain is GAGVSQSPRYKVAKRGQDVALRCDPISGHVSLFWYQQALGQGPEFLTYFQNEAQLDKSGLPSDRFFAERPEGSVSTLKIQRTQQEDSAVYLCASSLEPAEAFFGQGTRLTVV.

The chain has TRBV12-3 or TRBV12-4 and TRBJ1-1; D gene ambiguous. V lost 7 bases and J lost 0, with 15 bases in between. The CDR3 has 15 amino acids. DNA for the CDR3: TGTGCCAGCACCTTCGCCGGGTCCATGAACACTGAAGCTTTCTTT. Translation: CASTFAGSMNTEAFF.

This clonotype has more than one count but fewer than ten. The V and J genes are TRBV29-1 and TRBJ2-7, with 10 bases that match TRBD1. The germline CDR1 and CDR2 sequences are SQVTM and ANQGSEA. Germline trimming cut 7 bases from V and 2 bases from J; bases unmatched to any gene: 5. This CDR3 comprises 13 residues. Here the CDR3 reads CSAQTGGTYEQYF. DNA of the CDR3: TGCAGCGCTCAGACAGGGGGCACCTACGAGCAGTACTTC.

The V call is TRBV12-3 or TRBV12-4, the J call TRBJ1-3; D is unresolved. The CDR3 has 13 amino acids. Deletions cut 6 bases from V and 2 bases from J, with 8 bases between. CDR3 sequence reads: CASSPATGNTIYF. As DNA, the CDR3 is TGTGCCAGCAGCCCGGCCACTGGAAACACCATATATTTT.

The chain uses TRBV6-6 and TRBJ1-5; D unclear. Germline V gene sequence: CDR1 MNHNY, CDR2 SVGAGI (reference sequence). Trimming removed 5 bases at V and 5 bases at J, with 4 bases between. CDR3 length: 11 amino acids. This CDR3 is CASSRDQPQHF. CDR3 coding DNA: TGTGCCAGCAGTAGGGATCAGCCCCAGCATTTT.